What follows describes a single T cell receptor beta chain. Antigen unknown. TCRdb's table, derived via immunoSEQ multiplex PCR, lists solely in-frame clones and lacks some. There are about 33,000 clones in the sample; 92% occur only once, and approximately 2% lies in the top ten. This sample was taken from a study of T cells in localized non-small cell lung cancer. The CDR3 totals 13 residues. V lost 5 bases and J 8 bases, leaving 13 bases between the germline ends. Germline CDR1 LNHDA, CDR2 SQIVND (reference sequence). Study outcomes and limitations: Prolonged overall survival went with higher T cell density in the blood. Uninvolved adjacent lung, not tumor, had the highest T cell clonality. Adjacent lung exhibited a median of approximately 59 among the 100 most abundant tumor clones. It remains possible that heterogeneity exists, since only one tumor region was sequenced.

The clonotype originates from an older female donor with stage I lung adenocarcinoma. This chain joins TRBV19 and TRBJ2-1, with D possibly being TRBD1 (5 bases). Here the sequenced sample was peripheral blood, taken before any cancer treatment. The CDR3 DNA follows: TGTGCCAGTAGTCCCACCAGGGCTGATGAGCAGTTCTTC. This sequence encodes CASSPTRADEQFF.